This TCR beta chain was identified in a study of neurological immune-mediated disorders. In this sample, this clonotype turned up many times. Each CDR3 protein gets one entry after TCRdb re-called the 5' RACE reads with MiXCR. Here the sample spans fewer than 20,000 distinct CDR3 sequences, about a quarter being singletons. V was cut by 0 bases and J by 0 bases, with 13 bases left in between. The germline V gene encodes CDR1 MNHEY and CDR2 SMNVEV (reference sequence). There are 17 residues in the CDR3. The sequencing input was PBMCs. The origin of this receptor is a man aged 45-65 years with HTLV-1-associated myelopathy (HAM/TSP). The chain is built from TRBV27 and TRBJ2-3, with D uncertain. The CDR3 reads CASSLSGFLPSTDTQYF. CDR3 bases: TGTGCCAGCAGTTTATCGGGGTTCCTTCCTAGCACAGATACGCAGTATTTT.